These 23 T cell receptor beta chains originate from one sample sequenced in a study of T cells after yellow fever vaccination (dated by TCRdb to between 2018 and 2020). The method behind the library was 5' RACE. Sequencing used an Illumina NovaSeq 6000. Clones were called with MiXCR by TCRdb after fastp trimmed the public reads at Q25, and only in-frame beta chains were retained. Every CDR3 protein is listed once, alongside the most common genes and DNA of its rows. In all, the sample holds some 350,000 distinct CDR3 sequences, and under 5% of those were seen once. The ten largest make up more than 20% of the sample. The treatment or condition label for this specimen denotes: live attenuated yellow fever vaccine strain. Sequenced here: PBMCs, sampled 5 days after the yellow fever booster vaccination. All receptors come from a man between 18 and 29 years old who received the YFV17D yellow fever vaccine.

This clonotype showed up many times. V usage is TRBV9 and J usage is TRBJ2-3; 9 positions match TRBD2. After removal of 2 bases from V and 7 bases from J, the junction contained 5 bases not matched to a gene. Germline values: CDR1 SGDLS, CDR2 YYNGEE. The CDR3 totals 14 residues. The CDR3 DNA sequence: TGTGCCAGCAGCGTTAGCGGGGGACCGCATACGCAGTATTTT. Amino acid sequence: CASSVSGGPHTQYF.

There are many counts of this clonotype. The chain couples TRBV6-1 to TRBJ2-3, with D unclear. From germline, CDR1 is MNHNS and CDR2 SASEGT. Trimming took 6 bases from V and 3 from J, leaving 13 bases between them. This CDR3 region has 14 residues. The chain's CDR3 is CASRYWTETDTQYF. The CDR3 nucleotides read TGTGCCAGCAGATACTGGACCGAGACAGATACGCAGTATTTT.

This chain connects TRBV5-1 to TRBJ2-1; maybe TRBD1 (6 bases). The germline CDR1 and CDR2 sequences are SGHRS and YFSETQ. CDR3 length equals 14 residues. V shed 4 bases and J shed 8 bases, with 16 bases lying between them. The CDR3 region has the DNA TGCGCCAGCAGCCCGAGAGGACAGACCGATGAGCAGTTCTTC. Its translation: CASSPRGQTDEQFF.

This clonotype occurred many times. The genes are TRBV4-1 and TRBJ2-3; 9 bases fit TRBD2. J was trimmed by 1 base and V by 6 bases; bases with no gene match: 5. Germline CDR1 and CDR2: MGHRA and YSYEKL. The CDR3 has 15 residues. The CDR3 spells CASSSIAGGTDTQYF. The CDR3 DNA is TGCGCCAGCAGTTCTATAGCGGGAGGCACAGATACGCAGTATTTT.

This clonotype appeared many times. The chain uses TRBV7-9 and TRBJ2-3; no firm D call. The V and J ends lost 5 bases and 2 bases respectively, with 11 bases between them. The CDR3 has 14 residues. The V gene's germline CDR1 is SEHNR and CDR2 FQNEAQ (reference sequence). CDR3 sequence reads: CASSPSYTTDTQYF. Written as DNA, the CDR3 is TGTGCCAGCAGCCCTTCATACACCACAGATACGCAGTATTTT.

This clonotype was found many times. This chain joins TRBV7-2 and TRBJ2-1; tentatively, D is TRBD2 (5 bases). The CDR3 runs to 14 residues. Germline CDR1 SGHTA, CDR2 FQGNSA. V was trimmed by 2 bases and J by 5 bases, leaving 10 bases between them. The CDR3 loop is CASSLSRGDNEQFF. The CDR3 DNA reads as TGTGCCAGCAGCTTATCACGGGGAGACAATGAGCAGTTCTTC.

Only a few counts were recorded for this clonotype. The rearrangement uses TRBV18 and TRBJ2-7, with D perhaps TRBD1 (5 bases). From germline, CDR1 is KGHSH and CDR2 LQKENI. The CDR3 runs to 13 residues. Trimming shortened V by 0 bases and J by 10 bases, and 13 bases separated the two germline ends. Here the CDR3 reads CASSPPSTDIQYV. The CDR3 DNA reads TGTGCCAGCTCACCACCGTCGACAGATATACAGTACGTC.

Only a few counts were recorded for this clonotype. The chain recombines TRBV9 with TRBJ1-1; 11 positions match TRBD1. V lost 4 bases, J lost 2 bases, and 7 bases stayed unmatched. The CDR3 is made up of 16 amino acids. Germline V gene data show CDR1 as SGDLS and CDR2 as YYNGEE. The DNA of the CDR3 is TGTGCCAGCAGCCCATGGACAGGGGGCGCAAACACTGAAGCTTTCTTT. It yields the protein CASSPWTGGANTEAFF.

This chain connects TRBV19 to TRBJ2-1; no clear D gene. V lost 3 bases and J lost 0, with 9 bases in between. The CDR3 extends over 15 amino acids. CDR1 is LNHDA, CDR2 SQIVND, per germline (reference sequence). For the CDR3, the DNA is TGTGCCAGTAGTATGGCTCGGAGCTCCTACAATGAGCAGTTCTTC. Translating gives CASSMARSSYNEQFF. Looking up the rest from reference TRBV19 and TRBJ2-1 gives the full variable domain: DGGITQSPKYLFRKEGQNVTLSCEQNLNHDAMYWYRQDPGQGLRLIYYSQIVNDFQKGDIAEGYSVSREKKESFPLTVTSAQKNPTAFYLCASSMARSSYNEQFFGPGTRLTVL.

V usage is TRBV5-6 and J usage is TRBJ2-7, with D perhaps given as TRBD1 or TRBD2 (5 bases each). Germline V gives CDR1 SGHDT, CDR2 YYEEEE. The CDR3 covers 13 residues. Trimming took 2 bases from V and 3 from J, leaving 9 bases between them. Here the CDR3 DNA reads TGTGCCAGCAGCTTTTATGGGGGCTACGAGCAGTACTTC. Translation gives CASSFYGGYEQYF.

V is TRBV20-1 and J is TRBJ2-1, with TRBD1 matching over 7 bases. Germline-derived CDR1 and CDR2 are DFQATT and SNEGSKA (reference sequence). J gave up 2 bases and V 5 bases, and 9 bases lay outside the gene matches. The length of the CDR3 is 15 residues. CDR3 nucleotide sequence: TGCAGTGCTCAAAGTACAGGGGCGGCCTACAATGAGCAGTTCTTC. Encoded protein: CSAQSTGAAYNEQFF.

This clonotype was counted only a few times. The CDR3 DNA is TGTGCCAGTAGTAGCATGGGACTAGCGGGGGATGAGCAGTTCTTC. It encodes CASSSMGLAGDEQFF. The chain carries TRBV19 and TRBJ2-1; 14 nucleotides line up with TRBD2. Germline assignment: CDR1 LNHDA and CDR2 SQIVND (reference sequence). The J segment lost 8 bases and the V segment lost 4 bases, leaving 4 bases of the junction unmatched. The CDR3 is 15 amino acids.

This clonotype has just a few counts. This chain links TRBV20-1 with TRBJ2-7, with 7 bases fitting TRBD2. The V gene's germline CDR1 is DFQATT and CDR2 SNEGSKA (reference sequence). J lost 0 bases, V lost 5 bases, and 7 bases had no gene match. The CDR3 is 14 amino acids. The DNA for the CDR3 is TGCAGTGCTGTGACTCGCGGGGGCTCCTACGAGCAGTACTTC. Its protein is CSAVTRGGSYEQYF.

The table lists this clonotype with many counts. The chain employs TRBV7-9 and TRBJ1-1; TRBD1 agrees at 8 bases. The CDR3 spans 15 residues. With V trimmed by 4 bases and J by 1 base, 5 bases remained unmatched. Germline values: CDR1 SEHNR, CDR2 FQNEAQ (reference sequence). This CDR3 is CASSSRTGWNTEAFF. The CDR3 nucleotides read TGTGCCAGCAGCTCACGGACAGGGTGGAACACTGAAGCTTTCTTT.

This chain joins TRBV19 and TRBJ2-5; 9 nucleotides match TRBD2. V lost 0 bases and J lost 5; bases outside the gene matches: 13. Germline CDR1 LNHDA, CDR2 SQIVND (reference sequence). This CDR3 has 18 amino acids. The CDR3 DNA is TGTGCCAGTAGTATAGAGGTTGTGCGGGGGGGCCGGCGGGAGACCCAGTACTTC. Its translation is CASSIEVVRGGRRETQYF.

This chain's CDR3 is CASSATIVQPQHF. In DNA form, the CDR3 reads TGTGCCAGCAGTGCTACAATCGTCCAGCCCCAGCATTTT. The chain uses TRBV6-1 and TRBJ1-5; D ambiguous. The V end was cut by 4 bases, the J end by 7 bases, with 11 bases between. This CDR3 has 13 residues. CDR1 and CDR2 (germline): MNHNS, SASEGT.

A few counts support this clonotype. The chain recombines TRBV4-2 with TRBJ2-4; D perhaps matches TRBD2 (6 bases). V lost 4 bases and J lost 0, with 16 bases in between. CDR3 length: 17 amino acids. Germline loops: CDR1 LGHNA, CDR2 YNFKEQ. CDR3 region: CASSLPRAGLAKNIQYF. In DNA form, the CDR3 reads TGTGCCAGCAGCCTACCCAGAGCGGGTTTAGCCAAAAACATTCAGTACTTC.

This clonotype was observed a few times. The chain is built from TRBV7-9 and TRBJ2-5; D is tentatively TRBD1 or TRBD2 (6 bases each). This CDR3 is 14 amino acids long. Germline lookup yields CDR1 SEHNR and CDR2 FQNEAQ (reference sequence). Trimming cost V 4 bases and J 4 bases, with 13 bases left between them. The CDR3 DNA follows: TGTGCCAGCAGCTCGATCGGGGGCGGAGAGACCCAGTACTTC. This gives the protein CASSSIGGGETQYF. Full variable domain (missing parts from reference TRBV7-9 and TRBJ2-5): DTGVSQNPRHKITKRGQNVTFRCDPISEHNRLYWYRQTLGQGPEFLTYFQNEAQLEKSRLLSDRFSAERPKGSFSTLEIQRTEQGDSAMYLCASSSIGGGETQYFGPGTRLLVL.

This clonotype was counted a few times. The rearrangement links TRBV3-1 to TRBJ1-2; 9 bases align to TRBD1. The CDR3 runs 15 residues. CDR1 is LGHDT, CDR2 YNNKEL, per germline (reference sequence). Trimming took 0 bases from V and 4 from J; bases not matched to a gene: 3. CDR3 region: CASSQEAGQGYGYTF. The CDR3 DNA reads TGTGCCAGCAGCCAAGAGGCGGGACAGGGCTATGGCTACACCTTC.

The chain is built from TRBV20-1 and TRBJ2-6, with unresolved D. V was cut by 3 bases and J by 0 bases, with 12 bases left in between. CDR3 size: 16 residues. Germline CDR1 is DFQATT and CDR2 is SNEGSKA (reference sequence). The CDR3 coding sequence is TGCAGTGCTAGGTTGGTGGGGTCCTCTGGGGCCAACGTCCTGACTTTC. Amino acids: CSARLVGSSGANVLTF.

A few counts support this clonotype. V usage is TRBV20-1 and J usage is TRBJ1-2, with 10 bases identical to TRBD1. The CDR3 covers 12 residues. The germline gives CDR1 DFQATT, CDR2 SNEGSKA (reference sequence). Losses at the gene ends were 5 bases for V and 7 bases for J; bases not matched to a gene: 4. CDR3 amino acids: CSARGQGGGYTF. DNA of the CDR3: TGCAGTGCTCGAGGACAGGGGGGTGGCTACACCTTC.

The J gene is TRBJ2-4, the V gene TRBV6-6, with TRBD1 identical over 11 bases. J gave up 6 bases and V 2 bases, and 9 bases lay outside the gene matches. This CDR3 has 17 residues. CDR1 MNHNY and CDR2 SVGAGI come from the germline V gene (reference sequence). CDR3 sequence: CASSYPYGGTGGNIQYF. The CDR3, as DNA: TGTGCCAGCAGTTACCCTTACGGCGGGACAGGGGGAAACATTCAGTACTTC.

This clonotype was picked up a small number of times. V and J are TRBV11-2 and TRBJ1-2; 7 bases fit TRBD1. Germline values: CDR1 SGHAT, CDR2 FQNNGV. V trimming: 5 bases; J trimming: 6 bases; junction bases outside the gene matches: 12. CDR3 length: 15 amino acids. The CDR3 reads CASSQPYRGFNGYTF. CDR3 DNA: TGTGCCAGCAGCCAACCGTACAGGGGTTTCAATGGCTACACCTTC.